This section outlines one T cell receptor (beta chain) sequence together with its context. This clonotype was seen many times. The clone's antigen remains unknown. There are no base qualities to consult, and no much larger clone falls within one base. Instrument used: Illumina HiSeq 2500. First-strand cDNA was synthesized with Superscript III and a set of TRAV- and TRBV-specific primers, covering both TCRalpha and TCRbeta chains. A roughly 19-cycle PCR with Phusion amplified the TCRs, pairing a constant-region primer with the adapter that was attached to the V primers. Isolated mRNA was amplified with the MessageAmp II aRNA Amplification Kit, using a roughly 15-hour in vitro transcription at 37°C. The Dynabeads mRNA DIRECT Purification Kit was used to isolate mRNA for TCR sequencing. Indexed Illumina adapters were added in a second roughly 25-cycle Phusion PCR, and the resulting products were purified with AMPure XP beads. On the authors' methods: Custom Perl scripts were used to pool TCR sequences that encoded the same protein, to remove out-of-frame sequences, and to calculate the abundance of each clonotype. Any TCR sequence backed by just one read was left out of the analysis. Repertoire metrics included Shannon entropy, Gini index, clonality, richness, and frequency of TCRs shared between repertoires. Starting from the raw public reads, TCRdb applied fastp trimming at Q25, assembled clones with MiXCR and retained in-frame beta chains. Every CDR3 protein is listed once, alongside the most common genes and DNA of its rows. For this entry, the V and J calls and clone size follow TCRdb and not the study's own pipeline. This sample comprises 75,000 to 95,000 distinct CDR3 sequences, approximately 17% of them detected only once. The leading ten clones occupy roughly 6% of the sample.

Its CDR3 holds 21 amino acids, cysteine through phenylalanine. Only the CDR3 portion is preserved as DNA: 63 bases, with reading frame beginning at the first base. Via the germline V gene (reference sequence), CDR1 is SEHNR and CDR2 FQNEAQ. Trimming takes 2 bases off V and 3 bases off J; junction bases not matched to a gene: 18. The sample is drawn from a study of low-dose radiotherapy and immunotherapy resistance in tumors (dated 2022 in TCRdb). The study in broad terms: Patients in Cohort 1 were given 0.5 Gy per fraction every 2 weeks, and the prescribed total PTV dose was 6.5 Gy. Starting on cycle 1 day 1, patients took 300 mg of aspirin by mouth once a day for four cycles. Nivolumab was administered intravenously as a 240 mg flat dose every two weeks, and ipilimumab was administered intravenously at 1 mg/kg every six weeks. Every two weeks, patients got intravenous cyclophosphamide at 200 mg/m2, given one day ahead of each radiation and immunotherapy administration. In Cohort 2, 1 Gy per fraction was delivered every two weeks, for a total of 13 Gy over 26 weeks. Randomization of trial participants into treatment groups was not performed. Eight patients were included in the translational analysis: three from the first dose cohort and the first five from the second dose cohort.

What this sample's time point label stands for: before trial treatment. Donors were enrolled in RACIN, a single-arm phase I dose-escalation trial combining nivolumab, ipilimumab, aspirin, low-dose cyclophosphamide and low-dose radiotherapy. Patients with advanced, TIL-negative solid tumors were considered eligible. The sequence joins TRBV7-9 to TRBJ2-6, with 8 middle bases fitting TRBD1. The input for sequencing was PBMCs, taken before treatment. The sequence was obtained from a male donor with prostate cancer. The CDR3: CASSLRRGGPTGESGANVLTF. Read as DNA, the sequence is TGTGCCAGCAGCTTACGCCGGGGAGGACCGACAGGGGAAAGTGGGGCCAACGTCCTGACTTTC.